These T cell receptor beta chains were read from a single sample in a study of OX40 agonist ivuxolimab in advanced cancers. The repertoire was sequenced with immunoSEQ multiplex PCR; TCRdb's copy has only in-frame clones and lacks some. The data contain tens of thousands of clones, 94% of them singletons. The sequencing used CD4+ or CD8+ T cells sorted from blood, collected in a trial of the OX40 agonist ivuxolimab. All receptors derive from an adult with an advanced solid tumor such as melanoma, head and neck, liver or kidney cancer. CDR3s include the opening cysteine and the closing phenylalanine or tryptophan. A D gene is named only where the DNA matches it firmly. Not all rows give a size; the values are once, few, many and, for expanded clones, a class.

clone_size: .
v_call: TRBV5-1
j_call: TRBJ2-7
d_call: .
cdr3_nt: TGCGCCAGCAGCTTGTGGGACGGGGACTACGAGCAGTACTTC
cdr3_aa: CASSLWDGDYEQYF

clone_size: .
v_call: TRBV27
j_call: TRBJ2-1
d_call: .
cdr3_nt: TGTGCCAGCAGCCACACATCGGGCTACAATGAGCAGTTCTTC
cdr3_aa: CASSHTSGYNEQFF

clone_size: .
v_call: TRBV12-5
j_call: TRBJ1-1
d_call: .
cdr3_nt: TGTGCTAGTGGTGGGGACACGGTGGGATCGGCTTTCTTT
cdr3_aa: CASGGDTVGSAFF

clone_size: .
v_call: TRBV9
j_call: TRBJ2-3
d_call: .
cdr3_nt: TGTGCCAGCAGCGGGGGAGGAACAGATACGCAGTATTTT
cdr3_aa: CASSGGGTDTQYF

clone_size: .
v_call: TRBV4-3
j_call: TRBJ1-3
d_call: .
cdr3_nt: TGCGCCAGCAGCCGGGGTTCCCACTCTGGAAACACCATATATTTT
cdr3_aa: CASSRGSHSGNTIYF

clone_size: .
v_call: TRBV15
j_call: TRBJ1-5
d_call: .
cdr3_nt: TGTGCCACCAGCAGGGGTGGGGGGAGCAATCAGCCCCAGCATTTT
cdr3_aa: CATSRGGGSNQPQHF

clone_size: .
v_call: TRBV11-2
j_call: TRBJ2-1
d_call: .
cdr3_nt: TGTGCCAGCAGCTTATACCGGCGGGACACGGACAATGAGCAGTTCTTC
cdr3_aa: CASSLYRRDTDNEQFF

clone_size: .
v_call: TRBV19
j_call: TRBJ1-2
d_call: .
cdr3_nt: TGTGCCAGTAGTATCGGCGGCCTGGGCTACACCTTC
cdr3_aa: CASSIGGLGYTF

clone_size: once
v_call: TRBV7-2
j_call: TRBJ2-5
d_call: TRBD2
cdr3_nt: TGTGCCAGCAGCTTGTTAGGCCCCGCAGGACTAGCGGTCCAAGAGACCCAGTACTTC
cdr3_aa: CASSLLGPAGLAVQETQYF

clone_size: .
v_call: TRBV5-6
j_call: TRBJ2-7
d_call: TRBD1
cdr3_nt: TGTGCCAGCAGCTGGGACAGCTCCTACGAGCAGTACTTC
cdr3_aa: CASSWDSSYEQYF

clone_size: .
v_call: TRBV5-3
j_call: TRBJ1-2
d_call: TRBD1
cdr3_nt: TGTGCCAGAAGCCACCCGGGACAGGGCTATGGCTACACCTTC
cdr3_aa: CARSHPGQGYGYTF

clone_size: .
v_call: TRBV5-8
j_call: TRBJ1-5
d_call: .
cdr3_nt: TGTGCCAGCAGCTTGCGGGGCGGGAATCAGCCCCAGCATTTT
cdr3_aa: CASSLRGGNQPQHF

clone_size: .
v_call: TRBV6-6
j_call: TRBJ1-1
d_call: .
cdr3_nt: TGTGCCACCCGCACCGGGGACACTGAAGCTTTCTTT
cdr3_aa: CATRTGDTEAFF

clone_size: .
v_call: TRBV4-3
j_call: TRBJ2-7
d_call: .
cdr3_nt: TGCGCCAGCAGCCAGTTCACCGGCGAGCAGTACTTC
cdr3_aa: CASSQFTGEQYF

clone_size: .
v_call: TRBV4-1
j_call: TRBJ2-1
d_call: .
cdr3_nt: TGCGCCAGCAGCCAAGAGGGGGGTGAGCAGTTCTTC
cdr3_aa: CASSQEGGEQFF

clone_size: once
v_call: TRBV27
j_call: TRBJ2-6
d_call: .
cdr3_nt: TGTGCCAGCAGTTTAACACCTCAGGGGGCCAACGTCCTGACTTTC
cdr3_aa: CASSLTPQGANVLTF

clone_size: .
v_call: TRBV7-9
j_call: TRBJ2-1
d_call: .
cdr3_nt: TGTGCCAGTCTCAGAGGGGGGAACTACAATGAGCAGTTCTTC
cdr3_aa: CASLRGGNYNEQFF

clone_size: .
v_call: TRBV11-2
j_call: TRBJ1-2
d_call: .
cdr3_nt: TGTGCCAGCAGCGCCGCCGGGACGGAGGCTTTGAGGGGCTACACCTTC
cdr3_aa: CASSAAGTEALRGYTF

clone_size: .
v_call: TRBV5-4
j_call: TRBJ1-1
d_call: .
cdr3_nt: TGTGCCAGCAGCTTGGCCGGGTTAGCGAACACTGAAGCTTTCTTT
cdr3_aa: CASSLAGLANTEAFF

clone_size: .
v_call: TRBV5-6
j_call: TRBJ1-4
d_call: .
cdr3_nt: TGTGCCAGCAGCTTGTACCCCCCAGCCCCTAATGAAAAACTGTTTTTT
cdr3_aa: CASSLYPPAPNEKLFF

clone_size: .
v_call: TRBV2
j_call: TRBJ2-7
d_call: .
cdr3_nt: TGTGCCAGCAACTGGGACACAAAAACCTACGAGCAGTACTTC
cdr3_aa: CASNWDTKTYEQYF

clone_size: .
v_call: TRBV21-1
j_call: TRBJ2-3
d_call: .
cdr3_nt: TGTGCCAGCAGCGAAGGGGCTAGTGCGGATACGCAGTATTTT
cdr3_aa: CASSEGASADTQYF

clone_size: .
v_call: TRBV13
j_call: TRBJ2-5
d_call: TRBD1
cdr3_nt: TGTGCCAGCAGCCCCACCTACTCGACAGGGTGGGAGACCCAGTACTTC
cdr3_aa: CASSPTYSTGWETQYF

clone_size: .
v_call: TRBV4-2
j_call: TRBJ1-2
d_call: TRBD1
cdr3_nt: TGTGCCAGCAGCCCGGACAGGTCCCATGTCGGCTATGGCTACACCTTC
cdr3_aa: CASSPDRSHVGYGYTF

clone_size: .
v_call: TRBV15
j_call: TRBJ1-6
d_call: .
cdr3_nt: TGTGCCACCAGCAGAGTTGGCCAGGGAGGCTCACCCCTCCACTTT
cdr3_aa: CATSRVGQGGSPLHF

clone_size: .
v_call: TRBV4-1
j_call: TRBJ2-5
d_call: .
cdr3_nt: TGCGCCAGCAGCCAAGCATATAGAGCAGGGGTGGAGACCCAGTACTTC
cdr3_aa: CASSQAYRAGVETQYF

clone_size: .
v_call: TRBV7-9
j_call: TRBJ1-2
d_call: .
cdr3_nt: TGTGCCAGCAGCTTAGAAACCGTTCGGGGAAGCGGCTATGGCTACACCTTC
cdr3_aa: CASSLETVRGSGYGYTF

clone_size: .
v_call: TRBV27
j_call: TRBJ1-4
d_call: TRBD1
cdr3_nt: TGTGCCAGCAGTTGGACAGGGATTAGGGAAAAACTGTTTTTT
cdr3_aa: CASSWTGIREKLFF

clone_size: .
v_call: TRBV6-1
j_call: TRBJ1-5
d_call: .
cdr3_nt: TGTGCCAGCAGTGACACGGTTCAGCCCCAGCATTTT
cdr3_aa: CASSDTVQPQHF

clone_size: .
v_call: TRBV20-1
j_call: TRBJ2-7
d_call: .
cdr3_nt: TGCAGTTCTTCTTGGGACGAGCAGTACTTC
cdr3_aa: CSSSWDEQYF

clone_size: .
v_call: TRBV19
j_call: TRBJ1-1
d_call: .
cdr3_nt: TGTGCCAGTAGTACGTCAGGCTGGGCCACTGAAGCTTTCTTT
cdr3_aa: CASSTSGWATEAFF

clone_size: .
v_call: TRBV7-9
j_call: TRBJ2-7
d_call: .
cdr3_nt: TGTGCCAGCAGCTTAGACAGGGATTACCCTGGCGAGCAGTACTTC
cdr3_aa: CASSLDRDYPGEQYF

clone_size: .
v_call: TRBV7-6
j_call: TRBJ2-1
d_call: .
cdr3_nt: TGTGCCAGCAGCTTAGACCGGCGGAGCGGTTACAATGAGCAGTTCTTC
cdr3_aa: CASSLDRRSGYNEQFF

clone_size: .
v_call: TRBV25-1
j_call: TRBJ1-4
d_call: .
cdr3_nt: TGTGCCAGCAGCCCTGGGGAAAAACTGTTTTTT
cdr3_aa: CASSPGEKLFF

clone_size: .
v_call: TRBV30
j_call: TRBJ2-7
d_call: .
cdr3_nt: TGTGCCTGGAGGGGAGACGAGACCTACGAGCAGTACTTC
cdr3_aa: CAWRGDETYEQYF

clone_size: .
v_call: TRBV7-2
j_call: TRBJ2-7
d_call: TRBD2
cdr3_nt: TGTGCCAGTGGAGCGGGGGGGTTTTACGAGCAGTACTTC
cdr3_aa: CASGAGGFYEQYF

clone_size: .
v_call: TRBV7-2
j_call: TRBJ1-1
d_call: .
cdr3_nt: TGTGCCAGCAGCCCAGAGGGGGGGAACACTGAAGCTTTCTTT
cdr3_aa: CASSPEGGNTEAFF

clone_size: .
v_call: TRBV7-8
j_call: TRBJ2-5
d_call: .
cdr3_nt: TGTGCCAGCAGCCCGGGGACTTCCCTGGAGACCCAGTACTTC
cdr3_aa: CASSPGTSLETQYF

clone_size: .
v_call: TRBV5-6
j_call: TRBJ2-7
d_call: TRBD2
cdr3_nt: TGTGCCAGCAGCGGCGCGGGGGGCAGCTCCTACGAGCAGTACTTC
cdr3_aa: CASSGAGGSSYEQYF

clone_size: .
v_call: TRBV9
j_call: TRBJ2-4
d_call: .
cdr3_nt: TGTGCCAGCAGCGTAGACGGGCTAGCCAAAAACATTCAGTACTTC
cdr3_aa: CASSVDGLAKNIQYF

clone_size: .
v_call: TRBV7-3
j_call: TRBJ1-1
d_call: .
cdr3_nt: TGTGCCAGCAGCGTTGACGACCTCGTGAACACTGAAGCTTTCTTT
cdr3_aa: CASSVDDLVNTEAFF